This TCR beta chain was obtained from a study of blood T cells in healthy people across ages. Study findings and constraints: Higher diversity and more naive CD4+ cells were features of long-lived donors, compared to aged donors. Strong correlation existed between TCR beta diversity and naive T cell percentage.

The CDR3 extends over 14 amino acids. J gave up 5 bases and V 0 bases, and 4 bases lay outside the gene matches. Germline V gives CDR1 SGHRS, CDR2 YFSETQ. Next came a second PCR, run for about 7 to 12 cycles, which used a sample-barcoded 5' primer along with a J-beta primer mix. At least 2.5 million CDR3-containing paired-end reads were obtained per sample. MiXCR, applied by TCRdb to the 5' RACE reads, yields one record per CDR3 protein. The sample includes about 830,000 distinct CDR3 sequences, under 80% seen only once; the top ten take roughly 26%. Each donor's blood draw was around 9.2 milliliters of peripheral blood. Concerning this clonotype itself: Its antigen is unidentified.

This chain joins TRBV5-1 and TRBJ2-5; TRBD1 agrees at 7 bases. The source is a man younger than 45 in good health. The specimen was blood. This chain's CDR3 is CASSLETGQETQYF. CDR3 DNA sequence: TGCGCCAGCAGCTTGGAGACAGGGCAGGAGACCCAGTACTTC.